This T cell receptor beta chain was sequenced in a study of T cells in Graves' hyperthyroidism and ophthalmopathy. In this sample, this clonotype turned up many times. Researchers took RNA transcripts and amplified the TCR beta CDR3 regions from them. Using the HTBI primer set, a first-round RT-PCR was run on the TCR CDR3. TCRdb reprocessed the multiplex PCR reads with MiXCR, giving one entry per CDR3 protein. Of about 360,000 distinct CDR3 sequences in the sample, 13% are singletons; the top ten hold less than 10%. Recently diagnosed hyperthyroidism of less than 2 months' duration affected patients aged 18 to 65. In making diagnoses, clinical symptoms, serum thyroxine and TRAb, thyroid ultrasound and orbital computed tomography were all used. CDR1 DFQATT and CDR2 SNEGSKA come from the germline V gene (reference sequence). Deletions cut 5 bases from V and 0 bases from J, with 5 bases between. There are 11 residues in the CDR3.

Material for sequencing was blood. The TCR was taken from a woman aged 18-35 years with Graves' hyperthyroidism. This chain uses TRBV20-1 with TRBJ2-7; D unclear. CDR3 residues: CSAPDSYEQYF. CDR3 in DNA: TGCAGTGCTCCAGACTCCTACGAGCAGTACTTC.